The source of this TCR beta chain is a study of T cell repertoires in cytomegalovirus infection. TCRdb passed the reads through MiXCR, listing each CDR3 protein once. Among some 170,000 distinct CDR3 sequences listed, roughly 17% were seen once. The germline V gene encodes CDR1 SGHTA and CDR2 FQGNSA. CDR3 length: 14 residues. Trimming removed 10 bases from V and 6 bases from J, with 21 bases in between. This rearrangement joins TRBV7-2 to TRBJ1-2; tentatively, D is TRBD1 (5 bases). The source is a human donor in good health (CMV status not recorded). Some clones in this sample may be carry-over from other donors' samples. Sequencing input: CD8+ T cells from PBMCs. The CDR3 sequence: CAITPRVTFDGYTF. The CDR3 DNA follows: TGTGCCATAACTCCCAGGGTGACGTTCGATGGCTACACCTTC.